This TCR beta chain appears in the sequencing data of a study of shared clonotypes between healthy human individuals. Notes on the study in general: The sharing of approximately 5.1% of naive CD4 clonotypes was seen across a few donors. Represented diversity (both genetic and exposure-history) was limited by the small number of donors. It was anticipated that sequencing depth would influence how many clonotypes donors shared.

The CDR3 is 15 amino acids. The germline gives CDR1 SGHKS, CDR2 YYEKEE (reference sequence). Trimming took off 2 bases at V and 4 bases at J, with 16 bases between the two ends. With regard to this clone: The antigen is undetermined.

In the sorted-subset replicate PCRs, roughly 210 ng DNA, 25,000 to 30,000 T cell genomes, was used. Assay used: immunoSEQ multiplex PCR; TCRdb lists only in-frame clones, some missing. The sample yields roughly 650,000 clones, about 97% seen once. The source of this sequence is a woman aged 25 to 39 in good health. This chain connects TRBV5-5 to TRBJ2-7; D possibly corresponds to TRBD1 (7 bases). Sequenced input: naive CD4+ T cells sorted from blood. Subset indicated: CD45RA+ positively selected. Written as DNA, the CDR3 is TGTGCCAGCAGCTTCTTCGACAGGGACTTTTACGAGCAGTACTTC. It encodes CASSFFDRDFYEQYF.